A single sample is the source of the 13 T cell receptor beta chains below, sequenced in a study of beta chain features in type 1 diabetes. Findings and limits, study-wide: TCRB CDR3s from Type 1 diabetes patients were moderately but significantly shorter in all four CD4+ subsets.

No antigen has been assigned to these receptors. The isolated RNA, all of it, was reverse transcribed, so expressed TCRB transcripts were what got sequenced. The repertoire was sequenced with immunoSEQ multiplex PCR; TCRdb's copy has only in-frame clones and lacks some. The table has roughly 230,000 clones, around 9.9% seen once. Sequences were obtained from naive CD4+ T cells from blood. These receptors were obtained from a man aged 30-40 years with type 1 diabetes.

This clone was counted a few times. The chain combines TRBV29-1 with TRBJ1-1; a weak D match, TRBD1 (6 bases). CDR1 is SQVTM and CDR2 is ANQGSEA in the germline V gene. The V end lost 4 bases, the J end lost 3 bases, and 18 bases lay between the germline ends. CDR3 length equals 15 residues. For the CDR3, the DNA is TGCAGCGTTGCTACAGGGTACCCATCGTACACTGAAGCTTTCTTT. It codes for CSVATGYPSYTEAFF. Supplemented by reference TRBV29-1 and TRBJ1-1, the full variable domain reads SAVISQKPSRDICQRGTSLTIQCQVDSQVTMMFWYRQQPGQSLTLIATANQGSEATYESGFVIDKFPISRPNLTFSTLTVSNMSPEDSSIYLCSVATGYPSYTEAFFGQGTRLTVV.

The V gene is TRBV4-1, the J gene TRBJ1-1; tentative D call: TRBD1 (6 bases). This CDR3 contains 14 residues. CDR1 MGHRA and CDR2 YSYEKL come from the germline V gene. Trimming took off 4 bases at V and 5 bases at J, with 14 bases between the two ends. The CDR3 DNA sequence: TGCGCCAGCAGCCGTAAGGGGGAAGAGACTGAAGCTTTCTTT. Protein product: CASSRKGEETEAFF.

The chain is built from TRBV2 and TRBJ2-1; 8 positions match TRBD2. V lost 6 bases to trimming and J lost 0 bases; unmatched junction nucleotides: 1. Per germline, CDR1 SNHLY and CDR2 FYNNEI. The CDR3 runs 14 residues. CDR3 nucleotides: TGTGCCAGCAGACGGGAGGGCTCCTACAATGAGCAGTTCTTC. Its translation is CASRREGSYNEQFF.

In its sample, this clone was seen a few times. This chain uses TRBV2 with TRBJ1-5; D uncertain. The germline gives CDR1 SNHLY, CDR2 FYNNEI. This CDR3 contains 12 residues. V lost 7 bases and J lost 0, with 4 bases in between. CDR3: CASMRSNQPQHF. CDR3 DNA: TGTGCCAGCATGCGTAGCAATCAGCCCCAGCATTTT.

The J gene is TRBJ2-1, the V gene TRBV30; D may be TRBD1 (5 bases). Germline-derived CDR1 and CDR2 are GTSNPN and SVGIG (reference sequence). The V and J ends lost 7 bases and 9 bases respectively, with 19 bases between them. The CDR3 spans 13 residues. The CDR3 loop is CAFSGKDRGEQFF. CDR3 DNA sequence: TGTGCCTTCTCAGGGAAGGACCGAGGTGAGCAGTTCTTC.

The chain combines TRBV4-3 with TRBJ2-7; 10 bases align to TRBD1. Germline V gene sequence: CDR1 LGHNA, CDR2 YSLEER. With V trimmed by 4 bases and J by 2 bases, 5 bases remained unmatched. The CDR3 runs to 15 residues. The CDR3 sequence: CASSPDRGDAYEQYF. The CDR3 nucleotides are TGCGCCAGCAGCCCGGACAGGGGGGATGCCTACGAGCAGTACTTC.

The chain carries TRBV28 and TRBJ2-6; D may be TRBD1 (5 bases). Trimming left V 10 bases short and J 0 bases short, with 16 bases between. In germline, CDR1 is MDHEN, CDR2 SYDVKM. This CDR3 is 16 amino acids long. This CDR3 reads CAIPSQGSSGANVLTF. In DNA form, the CDR3 reads TGTGCCATCCCCTCTCAGGGAAGCTCTGGGGCCAACGTCCTGACTTTC.

As DNA, the CDR3 is TGCGCCAGCAGCCAAGCCGCGGACAGGGAAGCCTACGAGCAGTACTTC. Protein: CASSQAADREAYEQYF. The chain has TRBV4-1 and TRBJ2-7, with 8 bases aligning to TRBD1. Trimming at V came to 1 base and at J to 2 bases, leaving 7 bases not matched to a gene. This CDR3 comprises 16 residues. Germline V lookup: CDR1 MGHRA, CDR2 YSYEKL.

This clone was counted only a few times. This rearrangement joins TRBV7-3 to TRBJ2-5; no firm D call. Deletions cut 0 bases from V and 5 bases from J, with 13 bases between. The CDR3 spans 15 residues. Germline V gives CDR1 SGHTA, CDR2 FQGTGA. CDR3 amino acids: CASSLTPQTWETQYF. CDR3 DNA sequence: TGTGCCAGCAGCTTAACGCCGCAGACTTGGGAGACCCAGTACTTC.

The gene calls are TRBV9 and TRBJ1-4; TRBD1 is a possible D gene (6 bases). Trimming shortened V by 5 bases and J by 7 bases, and 15 bases separated the two germline ends. Per germline, CDR1 SGDLS and CDR2 YYNGEE. The CDR3 covers 14 residues. CDR3 protein: CASSSVGAGEKLFF. CDR3 DNA: TGTGCCAGCAGTTCCGTGGGGGCCGGTGAAAAACTGTTTTTT. Variable domain in full (rest from reference TRBV9 and TRBJ1-4): DSGVTQTPKHLITATGQRVTLRCSPRSGDLSVYWYQQSLDQGLQFLIQYYNGEERAKGNILERFSAQQFPDLHSELNLSSLELGDSALYFCASSSVGAGEKLFFGSGTQLSVL.

The chain recombines TRBV9 with TRBJ2-7; TRBD1 is a possible D gene (6 bases). The CDR3 length is 15 residues. Germline V gene data show CDR1 as SGDLS and CDR2 as YYNGEE. V was pared by 0 bases and J by 2 bases, with 12 bases between. Here the CDR3 DNA reads TGTGCCAGCAGCGTAGACCACAGGGCGCCCTACGAGCAGTACTTC. It specifies CASSVDHRAPYEQYF.

The chain uses TRBV5-1 and TRBJ2-5; possibly TRBD1 for D (6 bases). Germline V lookup: CDR1 SGHRS, CDR2 YFSETQ. CDR3 length: 14 residues. Between the trimmed V and J ends, which lost 9 bases and 2 bases, there was a span of 17 bases. CDR3 DNA sequence: TGCGCCACCTCTTGGGCAGGGGAGCAAGAGACCCAGTACTTC. Its protein is CATSWAGEQETQYF.

This clone has just a few counts. The chain is built from TRBV9 and TRBJ1-4; 8 bases align to TRBD1. The CDR3 loop spans 16 amino acids. V lost 2 bases and J lost 4; bases outside the gene matches: 7. In germline, CDR1 is SGDLS, CDR2 YYNGEE. For the CDR3, the DNA is TGTGCCAGCAGCGTGGATCAGGGGGCGGTTAATGAAAAACTGTTTTTT. It specifies CASSVDQGAVNEKLFF.